This TCR beta chain was captured in a study of T-cell reconstitution after alpha-beta-depleted transplantation in children. Points from the study as a whole: Hyperexpanded clones declined; after one year, newly produced T cells mostly supplied diversity. Alpha-beta T cells present about two months after transplant were reported to originate from several hundred expanded graft clones. Surviving recipient cells, namely T cells and thymic progenitors, were the source of high day-60 TCRbeta diversity in some patients.

As it was prepared, the TCRbeta library received unique molecular identifiers. One entry per CDR3 protein, called by TCRdb with MiXCR from the PCR reads. The sample holds about 210,000 distinct CDR3 sequences, more than 15% seen once. The V end lost 5 bases, the J end lost 4 bases, and 11 bases lay between the germline ends. The CDR3 consists of 13 residues. This clonotype was counted a few times. Its antigen remains unidentified. The chain uses TRBV12-3 or TRBV12-4 and TRBJ1-1; D is undetermined. The sequencing here drew on PBMCs, mostly from graft donor cells, taken 360 days after TCRalphabeta/CD19-depleted stem cell transplant. The receptor was isolated from a male patient between 2 and 10 years old who had a stem cell transplant for acute lymphoblastic leukemia, so the T cells may come from the graft donor. CDR3 residues: CASSKPGGTEAFF. The CDR3 bases are TGTGCCAGCAGTAAGCCGGGAGGCACTGAAGCTTTCTTT.